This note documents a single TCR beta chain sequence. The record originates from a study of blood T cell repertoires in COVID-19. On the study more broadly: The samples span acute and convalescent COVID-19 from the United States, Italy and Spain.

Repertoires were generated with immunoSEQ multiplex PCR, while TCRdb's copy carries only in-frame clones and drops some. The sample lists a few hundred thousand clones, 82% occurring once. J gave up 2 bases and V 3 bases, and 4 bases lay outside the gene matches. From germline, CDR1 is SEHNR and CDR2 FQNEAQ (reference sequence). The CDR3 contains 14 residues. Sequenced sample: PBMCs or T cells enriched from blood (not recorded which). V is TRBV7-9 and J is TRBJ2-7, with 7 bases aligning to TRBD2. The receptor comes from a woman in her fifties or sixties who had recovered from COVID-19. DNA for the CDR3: TGTGCCAGCAGCTTCGGGGGGAACACCTACGAGCAGTACTTC. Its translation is CASSFGGNTYEQYF.